These T cell receptor beta chains were read from a single sample in a study of T cell responses to AZD1222 COVID-19 vaccine. Libraries were prepared by immunoSEQ multiplex PCR; TCRdb keeps only in-frame clonotypes and omits some of them. Of 90,000 to 150,000 clones listed, around 90% are singletons. This sample comprised peripheral blood, obtained on day 0 of AZD1222 vaccination. Receptors were obtained from an adult in good health. The CDR3 runs from the conserved cysteine through the conserved F or W. D genes are given only for firm matches. Clone size is stated in some rows and not others, as once, few, many or a class when expanded.

j_call	d_call	clone_size	v_call	cdr3_nt	cdr3_aa
TRBJ1-2	NA	NA	TRBV14	TGTGCCAGCAGCCAAGACCCAGGGTTTTATGGCTACACCTTC	CASSQDPGFYGYTF
TRBJ1-6	NA	NA	TRBV28	TGTGCCAGCAGTTTCGCCGAATTGGTCCTTAACTCACCCCTCCACTTT	CASSFAELVLNSPLHF
TRBJ1-3	NA	NA	TRBV19	TGTGCCAGTAGTACTCCACAAGGGACTGGAAACACCATATATTTT	CASSTPQGTGNTIYF
TRBJ1-2	TRBD1	NA	TRBV6-5	TGTGCCAGCACCGGGACAGCCCGACAATATGGCTACACCTTC	CASTGTARQYGYTF
TRBJ1-1	NA	NA	TRBV21-1	TGTGCCAGCAGCCCCGCCCAAGTGGTCAGGCCGCAGAGAGATACTGAAGCTTTCTTT	CASSPAQVVRPQRDTEAFF
TRBJ1-2	TRBD1	NA	TRBV6-5	TGTGCCAGCAGCTCCGGGACAGGGGCCGCGCGCTACACCTTC	CASSSGTGAARYTF
TRBJ2-2	TRBD2	NA	TRBV7-7	TGTGCTAGCAGCTTAAATCTAGCGGGAGCCGGGGAGCTGTTTTTT	CASSLNLAGAGELFF
TRBJ1-5	NA	NA	TRBV19	TGTGCCAGTAGCACAGGGCCTGTTCAGCCCCAGCATTTT	CASSTGPVQPQHF
TRBJ1-5	NA	NA	TRBV19	TGTGCCAGTAGTATTTTAGAACGGGGTCTGAGTCAGCCCCAGCATTTT	CASSILERGLSQPQHF
TRBJ1-6	NA	once	TRBV5-4	TGTGCCAGCAGCACAGGAGGGGGAGCCTACTATAATTCACCCCTCCACTTT	CASSTGGGAYYNSPLHF
TRBJ2-5	TRBD1	NA	TRBV29-1	TGCAGCGCCACAGGGGTCCCCCGAAAAGAGACCCAGTACTTC	CSATGVPRKETQYF